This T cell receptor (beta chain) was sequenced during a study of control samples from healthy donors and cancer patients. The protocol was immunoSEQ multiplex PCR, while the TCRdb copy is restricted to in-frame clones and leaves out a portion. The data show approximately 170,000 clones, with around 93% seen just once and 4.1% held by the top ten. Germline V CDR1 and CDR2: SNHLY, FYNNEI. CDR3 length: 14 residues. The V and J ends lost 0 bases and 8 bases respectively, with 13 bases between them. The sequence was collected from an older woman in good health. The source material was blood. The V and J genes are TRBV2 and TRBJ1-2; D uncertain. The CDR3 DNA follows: TGTGCCAGCAGTGAAGCGGGCCTGACGAGGGGCTACACCTTC. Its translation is CASSEAGLTRGYTF.